What follows are 26 T cell receptor beta chains derived from one specimen sequenced in a study of T cell repertoires in cytomegalovirus infection. TCRdb independently ran MiXCR on the reads; one entry per CDR3 protein. The data contain about 180,000 distinct CDR3 sequences, about 15% of them singletons. The source material was PBMCs. These receptor sequences come from a human donor in good health (CMV status not recorded). Some clones in this sample may be carry-over from other donors' samples.

The V and J genes are TRBV19 and TRBJ2-7; the D gene is possibly TRBD2 (5 bases). V lost 4 bases and J 2 bases, leaving 12 bases between the germline ends. Germline lookup yields CDR1 LNHDA and CDR2 SQIVND (reference sequence). The CDR3 sequence is 14 residues long. The CDR3 bases are TGTGCCAGTAGTACCCAGCACGGGACCTACGAGCAGTACTTC. This sequence encodes CASSTQHGTYEQYF.

The chain uses TRBV7-9 and TRBJ2-2; D gene unclear. Germline CDR1 and CDR2: SEHNR and FQNEAQ (reference sequence). Trimming pared 5 bases from V and 2 bases from J, leaving 6 bases between. This CDR3 has 13 amino acids. The DNA for the CDR3 is TGTGCCAGCAGCCCAACTAACACCGGGGAGCTGTTTTTT. This codes for CASSPTNTGELFF.

This clonotype was counted between two and nine times. The V call is TRBV5-1, the J call TRBJ2-7; D perhaps matches TRBD2 (5 bases). The CDR3 consists of 14 residues. The V end lost 0 bases, the J end lost 3 bases, and 10 bases lay between the germline ends. Germline-derived CDR1 and CDR2 are SGHRS and YFSETQ. As DNA, the CDR3 is TGCGCCAGCAGCTTGGCACCAGCGGTCTACGAGCAGTACTTC. Protein: CASSLAPAVYEQYF.

About this clonotype: A read error may explain this, as a much larger clone is one base away. The V gene is TRBV7-6, the J gene TRBJ2-2, with D perhaps matching TRBD1 (6 bases). The germline gives CDR1 SGHVS, CDR2 FNYEAQ. This CDR3 has 14 amino acids. Trimming took 0 bases from V and 4 from J, leaving 6 bases between them. The chain's CDR3 is CASSLARGTGELFF. CDR3 sequence (DNA): TGTGCCAGCAGCTTAGCCAGGGGCACCGGGGAGCTGTTTTTT.

Many counts were recorded for this clonotype. CDR3 loop: CASSYGYAQDTQYF. The CDR3, as DNA: TGTGCCAGCAGCTATGGGTACGCACAAGATACGCAGTATTTT. The rearrangement links TRBV7-3 to TRBJ2-3; no clear D gene. The V gene lost 4 bases and the J gene lost 5 bases, with 13 bases spanning the gap. The CDR3 covers 14 residues. Germline V CDR1 and CDR2: SGHTA, FQGTGA.

This clonotype appeared a few times. J is TRBJ1-1 and V is TRBV29-1; TRBD1 is a possible D gene (6 bases). CDR1 and CDR2 from the germline V gene are SQVTM and ANQGSEA. The CDR3 sequence is 12 residues long. V was shortened by 4 bases and J by 6 bases, with 12 bases between the two germline ends. CDR3 DNA sequence: TGCAGCGTTGTTCCGGGGGCGGCTGAAGCTTTCTTT. Translation gives CSVVPGAAEAFF.

This clonotype was detected a few times. The V call is TRBV7-9, the J call TRBJ2-5; 11 bases align to TRBD2. Germline-derived CDR1 and CDR2 are SEHNR and FQNEAQ (reference sequence). With 4 bases clipped from V and 9 bases from J, the junction kept 10 bases outside the gene matches. This CDR3 has 15 residues. In DNA form, the CDR3 reads TGTGCCAGCAGCTACGGGACTAGCGGTGCCAGGGCCCAGTACTTC. Translating gives CASSYGTSGARAQYF. Combining the CDR3 with reference TRBV7-9 and TRBJ2-5 gives the whole variable domain DTGVSQNPRHKITKRGQNVTFRCDPISEHNRLYWYRQTLGQGPEFLTYFQNEAQLEKSRLLSDRFSAERPKGSFSTLEIQRTEQGDSAMYLCASSYGTSGARAQYFGPGTRLLVL.

This clonotype was recorded many times. The chain has TRBV7-2 and TRBJ1-6, with TRBD1 matching over 7 bases. The CDR3 loop spans 14 amino acids. The germline V gene has CDR1 SGHTA and CDR2 FQGNSA. V dropped 5 bases and J dropped 12; count of bases not matched to a gene: 10. Written as DNA, the CDR3 is TGTGCCAGCAGCAGGGGACAGAGTATAGGACCCCTCCACTTT. Translating it yields CASSRGQSIGPLHF.

There are many counts of this clonotype. This sequence joins TRBV7-2 and TRBJ1-2; D not resolved. V lost 2 bases to trimming and J lost 5 bases, with 12 bases between them. The CDR3 length is 14 residues. CDR1 is SGHTA and CDR2 is FQGNSA in the germline V gene. The CDR3 is CASSLNPVLYGYTF. The CDR3 DNA follows: TGTGCCAGCAGCTTAAATCCGGTTTTATATGGCTACACCTTC.

J is TRBJ2-7 and V is TRBV29-1; D not certain. In germline, CDR1 is SQVTM, CDR2 ANQGSEA. Trimming stripped 0 bases from V and 0 bases from J, with 9 bases between. The CDR3 is 14 residues long. CDR3 sequence: CSVEDRTSSYEQYF. CDR3 in DNA: TGCAGCGTTGAAGATAGGACGAGCTCCTACGAGCAGTACTTC.

This clonotype was found many times. The chain has TRBV7-2 and TRBJ1-2, with D unclear. The CDR3 is 15 residues long. Germline loops: CDR1 SGHTA, CDR2 FQGNSA. The V end was cut by 2 bases, the J end by 4 bases, with 14 bases between. The CDR3 sequence: CASSLYSGQFYGYTF. CDR3 coding DNA: TGTGCCAGCAGCTTATATAGTGGCCAGTTCTATGGCTACACCTTC.

This clonotype showed up just a few times. The chain joins TRBV11-2 to TRBJ2-1; a weak D match, TRBD2 (5 bases). Per the germline V gene, CDR1 is SGHAT and CDR2 is FQNNGV. The germline V and J ends were trimmed by 5 bases and 4 bases, with 12 bases remaining between them. CDR3 length: 14 amino acids. The CDR3 nucleotides read TGTGCCAGCAGCGCCCTTGAGGGTTACAATGAGCAGTTCTTC. Amino acids: CASSALEGYNEQFF.

This clonotype was found many times. V is TRBV7-8 and J is TRBJ2-7; 10 nucleotides align to TRBD2. Germline CDR1 is SGHVS and CDR2 is FQNEAQ. After removal of 6 bases from V and 5 bases from J, the junction contained 10 bases not matched to a gene. This CDR3 spans 15 amino acids. The CDR3 sequence is CASSSAGGLANEQYF. DNA for the CDR3: TGTGCCAGCAGTTCAGCGGGGGGGCTCGCAAACGAGCAGTACTTC. Full variable domain (missing parts from reference TRBV7-8 and TRBJ2-7): GAGVSQSPRYKVAKRGQDVALRCDPISGHVSLFWYQQALGQGPEFLTYFQNEAQLDKSGLPSDRFFAERPEGSVSTLKIQRTQQEDSAVYLCASSSAGGLANEQYFGPGTRLTVT.

This clonotype turned up a few times. The chain combines TRBV11-2 with TRBJ1-2; no firm D call. The CDR3 is 15 amino acids. V lost 5 bases, J lost 1 base, and 14 bases lay in between. CDR1 and CDR2 (germline): SGHAT, FQNNGV. The CDR3 loop reads CASSPLPTVNYGYTF. DNA of the CDR3: TGTGCCAGCAGCCCCCTCCCCACAGTTAACTATGGCTACACCTTC. Variable domain in full (rest from reference TRBV11-2 and TRBJ1-2): EAGVAQSPRYKIIEKRQSVAFWCNPISGHATLYWYQQILGQGPKLLIQFQNNGVVDDSQLPKDRFSAERLKGVDSTLKIQPAKLEDSAVYLCASSPLPTVNYGYTFGSGTRLTVV.

This chain links TRBV4-1 with TRBJ2-1, with a weak D call TRBD1 (5 bases). Germline CDR1 and CDR2: MGHRA and YSYEKL. V was shortened by 3 bases and J by 5 bases, with 11 bases between the two germline ends. This CDR3 has 14 amino acids. In DNA form, the CDR3 reads TGCGCCAGCAGCCAGGGGAACAGGAACAATGAGCAGTTCTTC. It specifies CASSQGNRNNEQFF.

The chain recombines TRBV2 with TRBJ1-1, with unresolved D. In germline, CDR1 is SNHLY, CDR2 FYNNEI. The V end was cut by 6 bases, the J end by 1 base, with 9 bases between. The CDR3 consists of 13 residues. The CDR3 sequence: CASRDSTNTEAFF. In DNA form, the CDR3 reads TGTGCCAGCAGGGACTCAACGAACACTGAAGCTTTCTTT.

This chain connects TRBV25-1 to TRBJ2-1, with a weak D call TRBD2 (6 bases). The CDR3 runs to 15 residues. The germline V gene encodes CDR1 MGHDK and CDR2 SYGVNS. Trimming removed 6 bases at V and 4 bases at J, with 16 bases between. The CDR3 DNA is TGTGCCAGCAGCTCGGGACTCCTCAAGTACAATGAGCAGTTCTTC. Protein sequence: CASSSGLLKYNEQFF.

There are a few counts of this clonotype. The rearrangement links TRBV10-3 to TRBJ1-2, with 9 positions matching TRBD1. Germline V gives CDR1 ENHRY, CDR2 SYGVKD. There are 14 residues in the CDR3. With 6 bases clipped from V and 6 bases from J, the junction kept 8 bases outside the gene matches. CDR3 in amino acids: CAISGQGSGDGYTF. CDR3 in DNA: TGTGCCATCAGCGGACAGGGGAGTGGCGATGGCTACACCTTC.

This clonotype was counted ten times or more. This chain connects TRBV6-6 to TRBJ2-3; D possibly corresponds to TRBD2 (6 bases). Trimming removed 0 bases at V and 3 bases at J, with 16 bases between. CDR3 length: 17 amino acids. The germline V gene has CDR1 MNHNY and CDR2 SVGAGI (reference sequence). DNA for the CDR3: TGTGCCAGCAGTTACTCCACCGGGGGTGGGAGAACAGATACGCAGTATTTT. Its translation is CASSYSTGGGRTDTQYF.

In this sample, this clonotype turned up a few times. The chain links TRBV12-3 or TRBV12-4 to TRBJ2-5; 7 nucleotides line up with TRBD2. The CDR3 has 14 residues. J gave up 5 bases and V 10 bases, and 13 bases lay outside the gene matches. This chain's CDR3 is CATGLAGREETQYF. The CDR3 DNA reads as TGTGCCACCGGCTTGGCGGGGAGGGAGGAGACCCAGTACTTC.

This clonotype was detected ten times or more. The chain joins TRBV7-2 to TRBJ2-1; 10 bases agree with TRBD2. This CDR3 is 17 amino acids long. Germline assignment: CDR1 SGHTA and CDR2 FQGNSA. With V trimmed by 4 bases and J by 4 bases, 10 bases remained unmatched. Here the CDR3 DNA reads TGTGCCAGCAGCTCACCGAGCGGGAGGGCAGGGTACAATGAGCAGTTCTTC. Translating it yields CASSSPSGRAGYNEQFF.

The chain has TRBV7-3 and TRBJ1-1, with 8 bases lining up with TRBD1. Germline V gene lookup returns CDR1 SGHTA and CDR2 FQGTGA. The CDR3 loop spans 17 amino acids. With V trimmed by 2 bases and J by 4 bases, 12 bases remained unmatched. The CDR3, as DNA: TGTGCCAGCAGCTTAGTCGGCGGGACAGGCATGGTCACTGAAGCTTTCTTT. This translates into CASSLVGGTGMVTEAFF.

The chain links TRBV7-4 to TRBJ1-1; D is perhaps TRBD1 (6 bases). With 4 bases removed from V and 8 bases from J, the gap between germline ends came to 8 bases. CDR3 length: 11 residues. The V gene's germline CDR1 is SGHVT and CDR2 SQSDAQ. Here the CDR3 DNA reads TGTGCCAGCAGCTCCGACAGGGAAGCTTTCTTT. It translates to CASSSDREAFF.

Concerning this clonotype itself: This may arise from a read error, as a much more abundant clone is one base away. The V call is TRBV28, the J call TRBJ2-7; 7 bases line up with TRBD1. CDR3 length: 15 residues. The germline gives CDR1 MDHEN, CDR2 SYDVKM. CDR3 in DNA: TGTACCAGCAGCCTATCACGACAGGGAGCCTACGAGCAGTACTTC. Amino acid sequence: CTSSLSRQGAYEQYF.

As regards this clonotype: This may be a read error: a much more frequent sequence differs by one nucleotide. The chain is built from TRBV14 and TRBJ2-1; D unclear. The V gene's germline CDR1 is SGHDN and CDR2 FVKESK. V was cut by 3 bases and J by 4 bases, with 1 base left in between. The CDR3 runs to 11 residues. The CDR3 sequence is CASSQYNEQFF. As DNA, the CDR3 is TGTGCCAGCAGCCAGTACAATGAGCAGTTCTTC.

This clonotype was counted a few times. The CDR3 sequence: CASSVASRPGTGADGYTF. The CDR3 nucleotides are TGTGCCAGCAGCGTAGCCTCCCGGCCCGGGACAGGGGCGGATGGCTACACCTTC. The gene calls are TRBV9 and TRBJ1-2; 10 bases fit TRBD1. Germline values: CDR1 SGDLS, CDR2 YYNGEE. The V segment lost 0 bases and the J segment 6 bases; nucleotides outside the gene matches: 14. CDR3 size: 18 residues. Based on the CDR3 plus reference TRBV9 and TRBJ1-2, the full variable domain is DSGVTQTPKHLITATGQRVTLRCSPRSGDLSVYWYQQSLDQGLQFLIQYYNGEERAKGNILERFSAQQFPDLHSELNLSSLELGDSALYFCASSVASRPGTGADGYTFGSGTRLTVV.